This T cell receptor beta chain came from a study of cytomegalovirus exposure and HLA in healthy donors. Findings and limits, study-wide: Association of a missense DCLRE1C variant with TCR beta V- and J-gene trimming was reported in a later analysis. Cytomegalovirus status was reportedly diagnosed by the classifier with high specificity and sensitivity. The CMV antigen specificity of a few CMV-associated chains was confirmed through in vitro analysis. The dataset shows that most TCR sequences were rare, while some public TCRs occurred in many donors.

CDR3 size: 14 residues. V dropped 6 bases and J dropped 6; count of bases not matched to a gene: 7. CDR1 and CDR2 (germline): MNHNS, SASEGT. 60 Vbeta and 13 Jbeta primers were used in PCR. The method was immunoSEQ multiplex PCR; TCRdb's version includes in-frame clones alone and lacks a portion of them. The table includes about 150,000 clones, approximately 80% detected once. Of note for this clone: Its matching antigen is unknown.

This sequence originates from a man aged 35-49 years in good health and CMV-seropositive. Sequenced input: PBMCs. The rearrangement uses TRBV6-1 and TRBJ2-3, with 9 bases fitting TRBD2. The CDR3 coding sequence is TGTGCCAGCAGGCTAGCGGGGTCCTTGGATACGCAGTATTTT. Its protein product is CASRLAGSLDTQYF.